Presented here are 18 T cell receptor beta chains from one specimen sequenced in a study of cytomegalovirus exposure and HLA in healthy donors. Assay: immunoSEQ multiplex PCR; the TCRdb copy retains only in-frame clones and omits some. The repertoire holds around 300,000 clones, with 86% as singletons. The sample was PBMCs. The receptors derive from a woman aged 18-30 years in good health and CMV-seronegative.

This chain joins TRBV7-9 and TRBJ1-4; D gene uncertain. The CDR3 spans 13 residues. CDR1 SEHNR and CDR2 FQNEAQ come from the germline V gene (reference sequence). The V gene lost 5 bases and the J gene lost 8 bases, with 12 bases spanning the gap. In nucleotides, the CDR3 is TGTGCCAGCAGCCCCGCCCCCGAGGAAAAACTGTTTTTT. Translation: CASSPAPEEKLFF.

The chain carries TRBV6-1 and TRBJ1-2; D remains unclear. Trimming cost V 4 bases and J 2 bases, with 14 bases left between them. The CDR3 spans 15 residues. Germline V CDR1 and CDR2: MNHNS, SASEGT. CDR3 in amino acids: CASSGLSLVNYGYTF. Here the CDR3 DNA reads TGTGCCAGCAGTGGACTCAGCCTCGTCAACTATGGCTACACCTTC.

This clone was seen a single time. The CDR3 DNA sequence: TGTGCCAGCAGCGCACAGGGGGCGCGAGAGACCCAGTACTTC. As protein: CASSAQGARETQYF. The chain uses TRBV7-9 and TRBJ2-5, with 9 bases aligning to TRBD1. Germline assignment: CDR1 SEHNR and CDR2 FQNEAQ (reference sequence). After removal of 5 bases from V and 4 bases from J, the junction contained 5 bases not matched to a gene. CDR3 length equals 14 residues.

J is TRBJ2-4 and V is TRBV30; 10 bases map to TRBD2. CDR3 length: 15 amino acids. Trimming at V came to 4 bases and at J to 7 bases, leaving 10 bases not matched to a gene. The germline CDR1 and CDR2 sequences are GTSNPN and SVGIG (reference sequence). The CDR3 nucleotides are TGTGCCTGGAAATATTGGACTAGCGGTTATAACATTCAGTACTTC. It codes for CAWKYWTSGYNIQYF. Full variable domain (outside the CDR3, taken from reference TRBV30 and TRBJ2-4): SQTIHQWPATLVQPVGSPLSLECTVEGTSNPNLYWYRQAAGRGLQLLFYSVGIGQISSEVPQNLSASRPQDRQFILSSKKLLLSDSGFYLCAWKYWTSGYNIQYFGAGTRLSVL.

In nucleotides, the CDR3 is TGCGCCAGCAGCTTGGCCGGGGGAAGAAACTACGAGCAGTACTTC. It is translated as CASSLAGGRNYEQYF. The rearrangement joins TRBV5-1 to TRBJ2-7; D is perhaps TRBD2 (6 bases). V lost 0 bases to trimming and J lost 3 bases, with 13 bases between them. The germline gives CDR1 SGHRS, CDR2 YFSETQ. The CDR3 has 15 amino acids.

The CDR3 sequence: CASSLAGAISYNEQFF. In DNA, the CDR3 is TGTGCCAGCAGCTTAGCGGGAGCCATCTCCTACAATGAGCAGTTCTTC. The gene calls are TRBV7-2 and TRBJ2-1; weak D call: TRBD2 (5 bases). CDR3 length: 16 amino acids. Per germline, CDR1 SGHTA and CDR2 FQGNSA. Between the trimmed V and J ends, which lost 0 bases and 0 bases, there was a span of 9 bases.

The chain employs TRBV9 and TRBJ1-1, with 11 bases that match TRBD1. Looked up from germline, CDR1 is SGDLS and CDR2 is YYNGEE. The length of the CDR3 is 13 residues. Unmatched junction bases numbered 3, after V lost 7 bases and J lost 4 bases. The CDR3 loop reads CASGTGGGTEAFF. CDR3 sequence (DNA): TGTGCCAGCGGGACAGGGGGAGGCACTGAAGCTTTCTTT.

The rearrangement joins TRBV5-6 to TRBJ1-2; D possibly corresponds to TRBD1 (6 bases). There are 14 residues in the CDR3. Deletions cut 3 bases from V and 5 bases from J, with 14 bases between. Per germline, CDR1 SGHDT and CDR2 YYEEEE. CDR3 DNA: TGTGCCAGCAGCTATGGCACAGGGAGTTATGGCTACACCTTC. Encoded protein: CASSYGTGSYGYTF.

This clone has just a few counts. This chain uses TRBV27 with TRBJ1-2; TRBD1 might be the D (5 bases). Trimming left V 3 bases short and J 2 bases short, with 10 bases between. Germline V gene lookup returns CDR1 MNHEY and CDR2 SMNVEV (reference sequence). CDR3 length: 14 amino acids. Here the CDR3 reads CASSLGGTNYGYTF. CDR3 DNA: TGTGCCAGCAGTTTGGGGGGGACCAACTATGGCTACACCTTC.

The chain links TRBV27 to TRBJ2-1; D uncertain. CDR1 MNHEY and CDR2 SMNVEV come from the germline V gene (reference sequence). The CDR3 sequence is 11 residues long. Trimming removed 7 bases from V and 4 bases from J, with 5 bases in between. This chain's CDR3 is CASTRYNEQFF. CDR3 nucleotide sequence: TGTGCCAGCACCCGGTACAATGAGCAGTTCTTC.

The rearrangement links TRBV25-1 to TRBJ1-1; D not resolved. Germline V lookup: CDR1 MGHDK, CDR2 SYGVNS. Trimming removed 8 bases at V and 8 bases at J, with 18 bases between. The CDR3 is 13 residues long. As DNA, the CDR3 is TGTGCCAGCCTAGGCGGAATTTCCTACGAAGCTTTCTTT. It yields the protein CASLGGISYEAFF.

CDR3 loop: CASSFGGNNYGYTF. DNA of the CDR3: TGTGCCAGCAGCTTCGGGGGGAATAACTATGGCTACACCTTC. The chain recombines TRBV5-6 with TRBJ1-2; a possible D gene is TRBD1 (5 bases). CDR1 and CDR2 from the germline V gene are SGHDT and YYEEEE. The CDR3 totals 14 residues. V was clipped by 2 bases and J by 1 base, with 9 bases between them.

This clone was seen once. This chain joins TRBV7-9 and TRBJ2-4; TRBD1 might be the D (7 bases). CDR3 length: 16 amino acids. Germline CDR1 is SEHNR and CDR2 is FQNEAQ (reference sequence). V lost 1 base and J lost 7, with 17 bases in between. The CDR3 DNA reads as TGTGCCAGCAGCTTAGTTGAGACAGGGAGCGGGAACATTCAGTACTTC. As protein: CASSLVETGSGNIQYF. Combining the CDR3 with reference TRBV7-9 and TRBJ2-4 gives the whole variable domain DTGVSQNPRHKITKRGQNVTFRCDPISEHNRLYWYRQTLGQGPEFLTYFQNEAQLEKSRLLSDRFSAERPKGSFSTLEIQRTEQGDSAMYLCASSLVETGSGNIQYFGAGTRLSVL.

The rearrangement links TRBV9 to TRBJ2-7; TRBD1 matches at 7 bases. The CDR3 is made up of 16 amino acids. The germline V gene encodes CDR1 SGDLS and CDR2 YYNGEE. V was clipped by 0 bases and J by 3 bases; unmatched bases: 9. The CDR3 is CASSVVERGPDYEQYF. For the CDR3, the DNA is TGTGCCAGCAGCGTAGTAGAGAGGGGGCCCGACTACGAGCAGTACTTC.

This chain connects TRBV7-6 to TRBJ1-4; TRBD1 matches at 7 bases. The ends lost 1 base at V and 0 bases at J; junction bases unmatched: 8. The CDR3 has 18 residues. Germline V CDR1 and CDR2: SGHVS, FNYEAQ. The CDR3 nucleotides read TGTGCCAGCAGCTTAGAAGGGACAGCTACCGCAACTAATGAAAAACTGTTTTTT. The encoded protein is CASSLEGTATATNEKLFF.

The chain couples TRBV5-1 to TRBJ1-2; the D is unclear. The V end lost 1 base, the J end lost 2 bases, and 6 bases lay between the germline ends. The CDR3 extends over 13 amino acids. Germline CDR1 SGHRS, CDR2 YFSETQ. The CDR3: CASSLTANYGYTF. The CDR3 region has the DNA TGCGCCAGCAGCTTGACAGCCAACTATGGCTACACCTTC.

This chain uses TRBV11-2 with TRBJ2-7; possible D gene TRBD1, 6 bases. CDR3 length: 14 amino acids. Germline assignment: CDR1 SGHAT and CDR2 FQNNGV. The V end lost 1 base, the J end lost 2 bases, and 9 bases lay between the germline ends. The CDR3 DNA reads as TGTGCCAGCAGCTTAGTCGGGACAACCTACGAGCAGTACTTC. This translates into CASSLVGTTYEQYF. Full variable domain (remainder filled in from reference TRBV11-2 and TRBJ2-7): EAGVAQSPRYKIIEKRQSVAFWCNPISGHATLYWYQQILGQGPKLLIQFQNNGVVDDSQLPKDRFSAERLKGVDSTLKIQPAKLEDSAVYLCASSLVGTTYEQYFGPGTRLTVT.

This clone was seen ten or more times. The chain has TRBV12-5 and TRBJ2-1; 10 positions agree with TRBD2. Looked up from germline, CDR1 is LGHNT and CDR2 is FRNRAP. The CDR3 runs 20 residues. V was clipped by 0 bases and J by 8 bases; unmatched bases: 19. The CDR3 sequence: CASGLVVWASGGFRWDEQFF. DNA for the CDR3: TGTGCTAGTGGTTTGGTTGTCTGGGCTAGCGGGGGATTTCGTTGGGATGAGCAGTTCTTC.